A selection of T cell receptor beta chains follows, all from one sample in a study of blood T cell repertoires in COVID-19. Clones were sequenced by immunoSEQ multiplex PCR, and TCRdb holds only the in-frame ones, with some missing. This sample yields a few hundred thousand clones, of which about four fifths are seen a single time; more than 4% belongs to the top ten. Sequencing used PBMCs or T cells enriched from blood (not recorded which). These receptors came from a man in his forties who had been exposed to COVID-19. Both conserved end residues are part of each CDR3. Fields, in order: clone size, J gene, D gene, V gene, CDR3 protein, CDR3 DNA. The D gene is left open where the match is weak. Size tells how often a clone was seen (once, few, many) or the class of an expanded clone, and some rows leave it out.

-	TRBJ1-3	-	TRBV10-3	CAISESVSSGNTIYF	TGTGCCATCAGTGAGTCGGTCAGTTCTGGAAACACCATATATTTT
-	TRBJ2-3	-	TRBV29-1	CSVVPTTGSTDTQYF	TGCAGCGTTGTACCAACTACGGGAAGCACAGATACGCAGTATTTT
-	TRBJ2-3	TRBD1	TRBV5-1	CASTTGQGSYTQYF	TGCGCCAGTACAACGGGACAGGGCTCATATACGCAGTATTTT
-	TRBJ2-3	TRBD2	TRBV5-1	CASIPGISGRTDTQYF	TGCGCCAGCATCCCGGGTATTAGCGGGAGAACAGATACGCAGTATTTT
-	TRBJ1-2	TRBD1	TRBV29-1	CSVRQGGTDGYTF	TGCAGCGTCCGACAGGGCGGGACCGATGGCTACACCTTC
-	TRBJ1-1	-	TRBV29-1	CSVESTQGNTEAFF	TGCAGCGTTGAATCAACACAGGGGAACACTGAAGCTTTCTTT
-	TRBJ2-1	TRBD2	TRBV5-1	CASSSRTRGYNEQFF	TGCGCCAGCAGCTCAAGGACTAGGGGCTACAATGAGCAGTTCTTC
-	TRBJ2-7	TRBD2	TRBV7-9	CASSLRGDPTYEQYF	TGTGCCAGCAGCTTACGGGGGGATCCAACCTACGAGCAGTACTTC
-	TRBJ2-6	-	TRBV6-5	CAIASSGANVLTF	TGTGCCATCGCGAGCTCTGGGGCCAACGTCCTGACTTTC
-	TRBJ2-2	-	TRBV7-2	CASSLYYSPRAAGELFF	TGTGCCAGCAGCTTATATTATAGCCCGAGGGCGGCCGGGGAGCTGTTTTTT
-	TRBJ1-2	TRBD1	TRBV29-1	CSVEEPGTGGAGVWGYTF	TGCAGCGTTGAAGAGCCCGGGACAGGGGGCGCTGGGGTCTGGGGCTACACCTTC
-	TRBJ2-7	-	TRBV7-2	CASSAGMPYEQYF	TGTGCCAGCAGCGCGGGAATGCCCTACGAGCAGTACTTC
-	TRBJ2-5	TRBD2	TRBV20-1	CSASGSSGSRGETQYF	TGCAGTGCTAGTGGTTCTAGCGGGAGCAGGGGGGAGACCCAGTACTTC
-	TRBJ2-5	TRBD2	TRBV30	CAWSPGGLAGGGETQYF	TGTGCCTGGAGCCCCGGGGGACTAGCGGGAGGCGGAGAGACCCAGTACTTC
-	TRBJ1-5	TRBD1	TRBV18	CASSPVQGGFQPQHF	TGTGCCAGCTCACCGGTACAGGGGGGATTTCAGCCCCAGCATTTT
few	TRBJ2-2	TRBD1	TRBV25-1	CASSVPEGQGNTGELFF	TGTGCCAGCAGTGTCCCTGAGGGACAGGGTAACACCGGGGAGCTGTTTTTT
-	TRBJ1-1	-	TRBV20-1	CSARDNTEAFF	TGCAGTGCTAGAGATAATACTGAAGCTTTCTTT
-	TRBJ2-1	-	TRBV19	CASSMVSGIHEQFF	TGTGCCAGTAGTATGGTTTCAGGAATCCATGAGCAGTTCTTC
once	TRBJ1-5	TRBD1	TRBV18	CASSSGTGVTGPQHF	TGTGCCAGCTCATCAGGGACAGGGGTTACCGGGCCCCAGCATTTT
-	TRBJ2-7	-	TRBV6-5	CASAPGAAPTYEQYF	TGTGCCAGCGCCCCCGGTGCCGCTCCCACCTACGAGCAGTACTTC
-	TRBJ2-7	TRBD1	TRBV6-6	CASSQGAVYEQYF	TGTGCCAGCAGCCAGGGGGCGGTTTACGAGCAGTACTTC
-	TRBJ1-2	-	TRBV5-6	CASSSSSGYTF	TGTGCCAGCAGCTCCTCGTCTGGCTACACCTTC
-	TRBJ2-1	TRBD2	TRBV11-2	CASSLVGGVLYNEQFF	TGTGCCAGCAGCTTAGTTGGGGGGGTACTCTACAATGAGCAGTTCTTC
-	TRBJ1-3	-	TRBV12-3/TRBV12-4	CASRPAAGNTIYF	TGTGCCAGCAGGCCAGCGGCTGGAAACACCATATATTTT
-	TRBJ2-2	TRBD1	TRBV30	CAWKRTGFMTGELFF	TGTGCCTGGAAAAGGACAGGGTTTATGACCGGGGAGCTGTTTTTT
few	TRBJ2-7	-	TRBV19	CASSIHPSGLSSYEQYF	TGTGCCAGTAGTATACACCCCTCCGGGTTGTCCTCCTACGAGCAGTACTTC
once	TRBJ2-1	-	TRBV10-1	CASSEAGREQFF	TGCGCCAGCAGTGAAGCGGGTCGTGAGCAGTTCTTC
-	TRBJ2-1	TRBD2	TRBV5-4	CASRIAGVDYEQFF	TGTGCCAGCAGGATAGCGGGAGTTGATTATGAGCAGTTCTTC
-	TRBJ2-7	-	TRBV6-5	CASMETVPYEQYF	TGTGCCAGCATGGAGACAGTACCCTACGAGCAGTACTTC
-	TRBJ2-2	-	TRBV7-8	CASSLGGGGRGTGELFF	TGTGCCAGCAGCTTAGGAGGGGGGGGGCGAGGAACCGGGGAGCTGTTTTTT
-	TRBJ2-2	TRBD2	TRBV3-1/TRBV3-2	CASSQVLSAGGPFTGELFF	TGTGCCAGCAGCCAAGTTCTGTCAGCGGGAGGGCCTTTCACCGGGGAGCTGTTTTTT
-	TRBJ1-1	-	TRBV7-9	CASRLNRNTEAFF	TGTGCCAGCAGACTTAATCGGAACACTGAAGCTTTCTTT
-	TRBJ1-5	TRBD1	TRBV2	CASCRTGGSFQPQHF	TGTGCCAGCTGCCGGACAGGGGGAAGCTTTCAGCCCCAGCATTTT
-	TRBJ2-7	-	TRBV28	CASSFLGAGVDEQYF	TGTGCCAGCAGTTTTTTGGGCGCAGGGGTGGACGAGCAGTACTTC
-	TRBJ2-3	TRBD2	TRBV2	CASSAYFGRIDTQYF	TGTGCCAGCAGCGCCTACTTCGGGAGGATAGATACGCAGTATTTT
-	TRBJ2-5	-	TRBV3-1/TRBV3-2	CASSPSTSRETQYF	TGTGCCAGCAGCCCCTCGACTAGTCGGGAGACCCAGTACTTC
-	TRBJ1-4	TRBD1	TRBV9	CASSVDQGVEKLFF	TGTGCCAGCAGCGTAGATCAGGGGGTGGAAAAACTGTTTTTT
-	TRBJ2-1	-	TRBV21-1	CASIIPTGEVPFRSYNEQFF	TGTGCCAGCATCATACCGACAGGAGAAGTGCCCTTTCGGTCCTACAATGAGCAGTTCTTC
-	TRBJ1-5	TRBD1	TRBV6-4	CASSRQGGQPQHF	TGTGCCAGCAGTAGACAGGGAGGCCAGCCCCAGCATTTT
-	TRBJ2-2	TRBD1	TRBV11-3	CASSTIQGTGELFF	TGTGCCAGCAGTACGATACAGGGGACCGGGGAGCTGTTTTTT
-	TRBJ1-2	-	TRBV6-5	CASRSRVPYGYTF	TGTGCCAGCAGGTCGAGGGTACCCTATGGCTACACCTTC
-	TRBJ2-1	-	TRBV11-3	CASSSPQGPGENTSNHEQFF	TGTGCCAGCAGCTCCCCCCAGGGTCCAGGAGAGAATACTTCCAACCATGAGCAGTTCTTC
-	TRBJ1-2	-	TRBV11-2	CASSLGGSPLYGYTF	TGTGCCAGCAGCTTAGGAGGGTCACCTCTCTATGGCTACACCTTC
-	TRBJ2-7	TRBD2	TRBV5-8	CASSLGTSSVYEQYF	TGTGCCAGCAGCCTCGGGACTAGTTCAGTCTACGAGCAGTACTTC
-	TRBJ2-3	TRBD2	TRBV10-2	CASSEWGLAGGHDTQYF	TGCGCCAGCAGTGAGTGGGGACTAGCGGGAGGTCATGATACGCAGTATTTT
-	TRBJ2-1	-	TRBV5-1	CASSLVGTGYNEQFF	TGCGCCAGCAGCTTGGTGGGCACGGGGTACAATGAGCAGTTCTTC
-	TRBJ1-5	-	TRBV7-8	CASSLEIAGREPQHF	TGTGCCAGCAGCTTAGAGATCGCCGGGAGAGAGCCCCAGCATTTT
-	TRBJ2-7	TRBD2	TRBV6-5	CASSRAGGTYEQYF	TGTGCCAGCAGCAGAGCGGGAGGGACCTACGAGCAGTACTTC
-	TRBJ2-2	-	TRBV9	CASSPRDLTGTGELFF	TGTGCCAGCAGCCCGAGGGACCTAACAGGGACCGGGGAGCTGTTTTTT
-	TRBJ2-3	TRBD1	TRBV7-8	CASSLGKGATTTDTQYF	TGTGCCAGCAGCTTAGGGAAGGGGGCGACGACCACAGATACGCAGTATTTT
-	TRBJ1-4	TRBD1	TRBV9	CASSAKGQSNEKLFF	TGTGCCAGCAGCGCTAAGGGACAGTCTAATGAAAAACTGTTTTTT
few	TRBJ2-1	-	TRBV2	CASSGRGDDQFF	TGTGCCAGCAGTGGCAGGGGAGATGACCAGTTCTTC
-	TRBJ1-5	-	TRBV7-9	CASTQSGSNQPQHF	TGTGCCAGCACACAATCGGGTAGCAATCAGCCCCAGCATTTT
-	TRBJ2-2	-	TRBV7-9	CASRGLFGLTNTGELFF	TGTGCCAGCAGGGGGCTGTTCGGGCTAACAAACACCGGGGAGCTGTTTTTT
-	TRBJ2-3	TRBD2	TRBV5-1	CASSRSASGSDTQYF	TGCGCCAGCAGCCGGTCGGCTAGCGGGAGCGATACGCAGTATTTT
-	TRBJ1-6	-	TRBV3-1/TRBV3-2	CASSQDERTLHF	TGTGCCAGCAGCCAAGATGAGAGGACCCTCCACTTT
-	TRBJ2-3	-	TRBV7-2	CASSFGGGGLTSTDTQYF	TGTGCCAGCAGCTTTGGGGGCGGGGGACTCACAAGCACAGATACGCAGTATTTT
few	TRBJ2-3	-	TRBV10-3	CAISELTDTQYF	TGTGCCATCAGTGAGTTAACAGATACGCAGTATTTT
-	TRBJ2-4	TRBD2	TRBV7-9	CASSRTLADLAKNIQYF	TGTGCCAGCAGCCGCACGCTAGCGGACCTAGCCAAAAACATTCAGTACTTC
many	TRBJ2-7	-	TRBV7-3	CASSSGVYEQYF	TGTGCCAGCAGCTCGGGGGTCTACGAGCAGTACTTC